This TCR beta chain was retrieved from a study of shared clonotypes between healthy human individuals (dated by TCRdb to the early 2020s). For the wider study: A couple of women and a few men aged 18 to 49 years were included in the cohort. For each donor, CD4 naive and CD4 memory were each given three plates, CD8 naive was given two plates, and CD8 memory was given one plate. Blood TCR repertoires of five healthy adults were deeply sequenced to estimate repertoire size and the extent of clonotype sharing between individuals. Libraries were prepared and TCR repertoires were sequenced by different laboratories using diverse techniques, in order to increase sequencing depth and limit assay-specific biases. Per donor, leukapheresis produced somewhere between about 0.9 and 9 billion PBMCs.

TCR CDR3 regions were amplified from genomic DNA by multiplex PCR using the deep immunoSEQ assay. For each cell subset, the extracted genomic DNA was distributed evenly across all wells of several immunoSEQ 96-well plates, and each plate served as one replicate. For sorted subsets, around 200 ng genomic DNA, equal to about 30,000 T cell genomes, was loaded into each replicate PCR. The purified libraries were quantified using a Qubit 3.0 fluorometer, sized with a Bioanalyzer 2100, and then quantified again using the KAPA Library Quantification kit. Every immunoSEQ 96-well plate was sequenced on a separate single-read 150-cycle Illumina NextSeq 550 flow cell. Concerning the study's data processing: Because the immunoSEQ output held only junctional sequences and lacked quality scores, the filtering could not match the filtering applied to full-length reads. To assign V/J genes and CDR3, sequences were annotated against IMGT germline references using PyIR, a Python wrapper for IgBLAST v1.9. Reads were removed for weak V/J assignments (E-value above 1e-6), missing CDR3, stop codons, out-of-frame junctions, or ambiguous translated residues. V3J clonotypes were defined as sequences sharing the same inferred V gene, J gene, and CDR3 amino acid sequence. To compute the percentage overlap between repertoires, the number of shared unique clonotypes was divided by the size of the smaller repertoire. Richness of each repertoire was evaluated using RTK rarefaction, the Chao1 estimator, and Recon v2.1 estimates of unobserved clonotypes. Generation probabilities for all TCRbeta clonotypes obtained by the gDNA method from four donors were computed using OLGA. Here the immuneACCESS table is served through TCRdb, limited to in-frame sequences with V and J called. Missing clones are a known gap in these copies; in checked studies unresolved V genes cover under half, and the rest lacks a known reason. V and J calls and clone size are those listed in that table; D and trimming were worked out from the DNA. Present in this sample are over 2 million clones, around 93% of which were seen just once. Together, the top ten hold about 0.41% of the sample.

The paper as a whole reports these results and caveats: Sampling was restricted to blood, and TCR repertoires in tissue are likely to differ from TCR repertoires in blood. About 5% of naive CD4, 3.5% of naive CD8, roughly 2.4% of memory CD4, and more than 0.35% of memory CD8 clonotypes were shared across several donors. Compared with non-shared clonotypes, clonotypes shared by all four sorted-subset donors had higher generation probabilities. The small number of donors limited the genetic and exposure-history diversity represented. Based on pairwise subsampling, the degree of clonotype sharing among donors was expected to be affected by sequencing depth. Rarefaction of sorted-subset datasets indicated incomplete sequencing despite the large sequencing depth. Larger estimated clonotype richness was generally found for naive subsets than for memory subsets.

The donors were healthy, HIV-negative adults with no recently reported acute infections or vaccinations. Only Caucasian adults living in Nashville, Tennessee, USA were represented among the donors. CD4+ T cells were enriched by magnetic negative selection; naive cells were then positively selected on CD45RA, and the negative fraction formed the memory subset. Blood was obtained by leukapheresis, after which PBMCs were separated by Ficoll-Histopaque density gradient centrifugation and cryopreserved in liquid nitrogen vapor phase. Purity and quantity of every magnetically sorted T cell population were checked by analytical flow cytometry. Genomic DNA was isolated from each sorted fraction and quantified by UV absorbance on a Nanodrop 2000c. The junction carries 19 bases between V and J, which are trimmed by 6 bases and 8 bases respectively. CDR1 and CDR2, per the germline V gene, are MNHEY and SVGAGI. Including cysteine and phenylalanine, the CDR3 has 14 amino acids. Just the 42-base CDR3 DNA is kept, in frame starting at base 1.

About this clone itself: There is no known antigen for this receptor. No per-base quality is available; no much larger clone lies one base away.

The receptor's source is a man younger than 30 in good health. Some clones in this sample may be carry-over from other donors' samples. Sequencing input: naive CD4+ T cells from PBMCs. According to the study, the label for this sample's cell subset or site signals: CD45RA+ positively selected. The sequence links TRBV6-5 to TRBJ1-2, with TRBD1 as a weak D call on 5 bases. CDR3 region: CASRPPRGGDGYTF. The nucleotide sequence reads TGTGCCAGCAGACCCCCCCGTGGGGGGGACGGCTACACCTTC.